This T cell receptor beta chain derives from a study of technical replicates of blood from a handful of donors. The CDR3 totals 16 residues. Sequencing used immunoSEQ multiplex PCR; TCRdb keeps in-frame clones, though not all of them. The table shows around 86,000 clones, with just over 95% occurring only once. The clonotype comes from a human donor in good health. This rearrangement joins TRBV12-1 to TRBJ2-5; the table's D gene call, TRBD1, was not cross checked with the DNA. TRBV12-1 is noted as a pseudogene. Sequences were obtained from T cells isolated from PBMCs. CDR3: CASSHWGHLKQETQYF. The CDR3 coding sequence is TGTGCCAGCAGCCATTGGGGACACCTAAAACAAGAGACCCAGTACTTC.